The 21 T cell receptor beta chains given below trace back to one sample, sequenced in a study of blood T cell repertoires in COVID-19. Assay: immunoSEQ multiplex PCR; the TCRdb copy retains only in-frame clones and omits some. Of some 300,000 clones listed, roughly 89% are singletons. Material: peripheral blood. The origin of the receptors is a woman aged 25 to 45 with COVID-19, enrolled during active disease.

The chain employs TRBV5-6 and TRBJ2-3, with D maybe TRBD2 (6 bases). The V end was cut by 4 bases, the J end by 6 bases, with 15 bases between. Looked up from germline, CDR1 is SGHDT and CDR2 is YYEEEE. This CDR3 has 14 amino acids. The CDR3 nucleotides read TGTGCCAGCAGCGCCGGAGGGAATTGGGATACGCAGTATTTT. Its translation: CASSAGGNWDTQYF.

The J gene is TRBJ1-1, the V gene TRBV4-3, with D uncertain. This CDR3 is 13 amino acids long. Per germline, CDR1 LGHNA and CDR2 YSLEER. Trimming removed 1 base from V and 3 bases from J, with 6 bases in between. CDR3 loop: CASSQGQYTEAFF. The CDR3 DNA reads TGCGCCAGCAGCCAAGGTCAGTACACTGAAGCTTTCTTT.

The chain combines TRBV5-1 with TRBJ1-4; D possibly corresponds to TRBD1 (5 bases). From germline, CDR1 is SGHRS and CDR2 YFSETQ. The ends were cut back, 4 bases at V and 10 bases at J, with 17 bases in the middle. CDR3 length: 14 residues. The chain's CDR3 is CASSQGTNPPKLFF. The CDR3 nucleotides are TGCGCCAGCAGCCAGGGTACTAACCCCCCAAAACTGTTTTTT. Full variable domain (remainder filled in from reference TRBV5-1 and TRBJ1-4): KAGVTQTPRYLIKTRGQQVTLSCSPISGHRSVSWYQQTPGQGLQFLFEYFSETQRNKGNFPGRFSGRQFSNSRSEMNVSTLELGDSALYLCASSQGTNPPKLFFGSGTQLSVL.

This chain links TRBV6-4 with TRBJ2-5; 9 positions agree with TRBD2. CDR3 length: 18 residues. V shed 6 bases and J 3 bases; nucleotides not matched to a gene: 17. Germline V gene lookup returns CDR1 MRHNA and CDR2 SNTAGT. CDR3 sequence reads: CASSRGAGGRGLEETQYF. DNA of the CDR3: TGTGCCAGCAGCCGGGGAGCGGGGGGCCGGGGGTTGGAAGAGACCCAGTACTTC.

This sequence joins TRBV4-2 and TRBJ1-5, with a weak D call TRBD1 (5 bases). The CDR3 covers 17 residues. Germline CDR1 and CDR2: LGHNA and YNFKEQ. Trimming stripped 0 bases from V and 4 bases from J, with 16 bases between. The CDR3 is CASSQDFGGVPNQPQHF. Written as DNA, the CDR3 is TGTGCCAGCAGCCAAGATTTCGGAGGGGTTCCGAATCAGCCCCAGCATTTT.

The chain combines TRBV27 with TRBJ2-5; weak D call: TRBD1 (6 bases). Germline CDR1 is MNHEY and CDR2 is SMNVEV (reference sequence). CDR3 length equals 13 residues. The ends were cut back, 4 bases at V and 1 base at J, with 7 bases in the middle. As DNA, the CDR3 is TGTGCCAGCAGTTACAGGGTCCAAGAGACCCAGTACTTC. Translation: CASSYRVQETQYF.

CDR3 coding DNA: TGTGCCACAGTAGCGGGGGGGCCTCTGAGTGAGCAGTTCTTC. It codes for CATVAGGPLSEQFF. The rearrangement uses TRBV24-1 and TRBJ2-1, with 11 bases lining up with TRBD2. Per germline, CDR1 KGHDR and CDR2 SFDVKD. With 10 bases clipped from V and 9 bases from J, the junction kept 10 bases outside the gene matches. The CDR3 loop spans 14 amino acids.

This clone appeared a single time. The chain joins TRBV11-1 to TRBJ2-3, with 10 positions matching TRBD1. Trimming cost V 4 bases and J 2 bases; bases outside gene matches: 6. This CDR3 region has 16 residues. Germline values: CDR1 SGHAT, CDR2 FQDESV (reference sequence). The CDR3 is CASSSGQGEVTDTQYF. Here the CDR3 DNA reads TGTGCCAGCAGCTCCGGACAGGGGGAGGTCACAGATACGCAGTATTTT.

This sequence joins TRBV30 and TRBJ1-3, with unresolved D. The CDR3 extends over 13 amino acids. The germline V and J ends were trimmed by 0 bases and 0 bases, with 3 bases remaining between them. Germline V gene sequence: CDR1 GTSNPN, CDR2 SVGIG (reference sequence). CDR3 amino acids: CAWSVLSGNTIYF. The CDR3 bases are TGTGCCTGGAGTGTACTCTCTGGAAACACCATATATTTT.

The chain has TRBV5-5 and TRBJ1-1; D might be TRBD1 (6 bases). CDR1 and CDR2 from the germline V gene are SGHKS and YYEKEE (reference sequence). The CDR3 is 14 amino acids. Trimming stripped 0 bases from V and 6 bases from J, with 12 bases between. CDR3 coding DNA: TGTGCCAGCAGCTTGGCGAACAGGGTGGCTGAAGCTTTCTTT. It translates to CASSLANRVAEAFF.

DNA for the CDR3: TGTGCCAGCACCCAGGGGTGGGACACTCAAGAGACCCAGTACTTC. It translates to CASTQGWDTQETQYF. This sequence joins TRBV2 and TRBJ2-5; D possibly corresponds to TRBD1 (6 bases). CDR3 length equals 15 residues. From germline, CDR1 is SNHLY and CDR2 FYNNEI. Trimming pared 7 bases from V and 2 bases from J, leaving 17 bases between.

The chain joins TRBV6-5 to TRBJ2-7; maybe TRBD2 (6 bases). V was shortened by 6 bases and J by 6 bases, with 15 bases between the two germline ends. This CDR3 has 13 amino acids. Germline CDR1 reads MNHEY; CDR2 reads SVGAGI. The CDR3 is CASRGTGGIEQYF. CDR3 sequence (DNA): TGTGCCAGCAGGGGCACTGGAGGGATCGAGCAGTACTTC.

The V and J genes are TRBV9 and TRBJ2-7; D unresolved. Germline V gives CDR1 SGDLS, CDR2 YYNGEE. The CDR3 covers 15 residues. V lost 0 bases and J lost 3, with 13 bases in between. The CDR3 coding sequence is TGTGCCAGCAGCGTAGGAGGCATCAACGTCTACGAGCAGTACTTC. It translates to CASSVGGINVYEQYF.

The J gene is TRBJ2-3, the V gene TRBV5-4; 9 bases are shared with TRBD2. The V gene end was trimmed by 0 bases and the J gene end by 5 bases; junction bases not matched to a gene: 7. This CDR3 contains 16 residues. Looked up from germline, CDR1 is SGHNT and CDR2 is YYREEE (reference sequence). The chain's CDR3 is CASSLAERGVIDTQYF. The CDR3 bases are TGTGCCAGCAGCTTGGCCGAGCGGGGGGTAATAGATACGCAGTATTTT. The full variable domain, its missing parts supplied by reference TRBV5-4 and TRBJ2-3, is ETGVTQSPTHLIKTRGQQVTLRCSSQSGHNTVSWYQQALGQGPQFIFQYYREEENGRGNFPPRFSGLQFPNYSSELNVNALELDDSALYLCASSLAERGVIDTQYFGPGTRLTVL.

This rearrangement joins TRBV25-1 to TRBJ1-1; D perhaps matches TRBD1 (6 bases). In germline, CDR1 is MGHDK, CDR2 SYGVNS. CDR3 length equals 15 residues. V lost 3 bases to trimming and J lost 2 bases, with 13 bases between them. The CDR3 is CASSDRGGPNTEAFF. Written as DNA, the CDR3 is TGTGCCAGCAGTGATCGGGGGGGGCCTAACACTGAAGCTTTCTTT.

This chain joins TRBV21-1 and TRBJ2-5; the D call of TRBD1 is as the table states it, not checked on the DNA. TRBV21-1 is annotated as a pseudogene. This CDR3 is built from 15 residues. In DNA form, the CDR3 reads TGTGCCAGCAGCAAAAACCCTGGGGGCGGTGAGACCCAGTACTTC. It specifies CASSKNPGGGETQYF.

On this clone itself: This sample includes further DNA sequences coding for the same CDR3. The chain employs TRBV9 and TRBJ1-3; no firm D call. Germline-derived CDR1 and CDR2 are SGDLS and YYNGEE. The ends were cut back, 0 bases at V and 8 bases at J, with 12 bases in the middle. The length of the CDR3 is 14 residues. In DNA, the CDR3 is TGTGCCAGCAGCGTAGGACGGGGTACGGACACCATATATTTT. Its protein product is CASSVGRGTDTIYF.

The chain combines TRBV9 with TRBJ2-2; D uncertain. Trimming removed 1 base at V and 6 bases at J, with 13 bases between. CDR1 is SGDLS and CDR2 is YYNGEE in the germline V gene. The CDR3 runs 15 residues. The DNA for the CDR3 is TGTGCCAGCAGCGTAAATCGACTGACGTCCGGGGAGCTGTTTTTT. It is translated as CASSVNRLTSGELFF.

This clone has just a few counts. J is TRBJ2-3 and V is TRBV6-1; tentative D call: TRBD2 (6 bases). The germline V and J ends were trimmed by 0 bases and 1 base, with 11 bases remaining between them. CDR1 is MNHNS, CDR2 SASEGT, per germline. The CDR3 is 16 residues long. CDR3 in amino acids: CASSEAMASGTDTQYF. CDR3 in DNA: TGTGCCAGCAGTGAAGCGATGGCTAGCGGCACAGATACGCAGTATTTT.

The chain employs TRBV7-9 and TRBJ2-4, with TRBD1 identical over 7 bases. CDR3 length: 18 amino acids. CDR1 and CDR2 from the germline V gene are SEHNR and FQNEAQ (reference sequence). The junction had 18 bases not matched to a gene; V was cut back by 8 bases and J by 2 bases. Here the CDR3 reads CASAGTDGPLGTKNIQYF. The CDR3 DNA follows: TGTGCCAGCGCTGGGACAGACGGCCCCCTTGGGACCAAAAACATTCAGTACTTC. The whole variable domain, filled in from reference TRBV7-9 and TRBJ2-4, reads DTGVSQNPRHKITKRGQNVTFRCDPISEHNRLYWYRQTLGQGPEFLTYFQNEAQLEKSRLLSDRFSAERPKGSFSTLEIQRTEQGDSAMYLCASAGTDGPLGTKNIQYFGAGTRLSVL.

The genes are TRBV3-1 (or the pseudogene TRBV3-2) and TRBJ1-3, with 8 nucleotides matching TRBD1. The CDR3 is 15 amino acids. Germline lookup yields CDR1 LGHDT and CDR2 YNNKEL (reference sequence). The junction had 3 bases not matched to a gene; V was cut back by 4 bases and J by 1 base. DNA for the CDR3: TGTGCCAGCAGCCTCGACAGGGGTTCTGGAAACACCATATATTTT. Its translation: CASSLDRGSGNTIYF.